The clone carrying this T cell receptor beta chain was seen only once. Its antigen is still unknown. A much larger clonotype is one base distant, so this may be a read error. The sample is drawn from a study of CD8 T cells in ankylosing spondylitis. Study-level findings and limits: Researchers reportedly found disease-linked clones significantly enriched in matched ankylosing spondylitis synovial fluid. In the blood and synovial fluid of reactive arthritis, some motif variants had been previously reported.

Germline assignment: CDR1 DFQATT and CDR2 SNEGSKA (reference sequence). The CDR3 has 16 amino acids. TCRdb used MiXCR to reprocess the 5' RACE reads, holding one entry per CDR3 protein. Of 200,000 or so distinct CDR3 sequences in the sample, around 25% were seen once. This sequence joins TRBV20-1 and TRBJ2-1; 7 bases line up with TRBD2. The sequence was obtained from a male donor with ankylosing spondylitis or in good health (not recorded which). What was sequenced was blood, either unsorted or a sorted T cell fraction (not recorded which). In DNA form, the CDR3 reads TGCAGTGCTAGTGCTAGCGGTAGAAGCTCCTACAATAAGCAGTTCTTC. It specifies CSASASGRSSYNKQFF.